This T cell receptor beta chain was captured by sequencing in a study of T cells of healthy individuals (dated by TCRdb to about 2018). In its sample, this clonotype was seen a few times. Its recognized antigen is unknown. No base quality information exists; no much larger clone differs at one position. Receptor amplification or capture employed 5' RACE. The sequencer listed for this sample is Illumina MiSeq. The public sequencing data were trimmed at Q25 with fastp and processed into clonotypes with MiXCR by TCRdb, which kept only in-frame beta chains. Each entry is one CDR3 protein sequence, shown with its most common DNA and genes. This sample comprises some 100,000 distinct CDR3 sequences, approximately 15% of them detected only once. The top ten hold approximately 5.7% of the sample. This TCR was sampled from a human donor in good health.

The DNA sequence follows: TGTGCCAGCAGTCCCATCCAGGGTGATAATGAAAAACTGTTTTTT. Translated, it reads CASSPIQGDNEKLFF. Recombination connected TRBV28 to TRBJ1-4; matching of 5 bases hints at TRBD1 as the D gene. From the germline V gene, CDR1 is MDHEN and CDR2 is SYDVKM. The CDR3, from cysteine to phenylalanine, totals 15 residues. The only DNA kept is the CDR3, 45 bases in frame from the first base. Cut back by 5 bases and 4 bases, the V and J ends lie 14 bases apart.